These 27 T cell receptor beta chains originate from one sample sequenced in a study of cytomegalovirus exposure and HLA in healthy donors. TCRdb's copy holds only in-frame clones and misses some; the assay was immunoSEQ multiplex PCR. The table shows under 95,000 clones, with just over 90% occurring only once. The sequenced sample consisted of PBMCs. Source of these receptors: a man aged 30 to 39 in good health and CMV-seronegative.

A single count supports this clone. CDR3 DNA sequence: TGTGCCAGCAGTTTTAGTAGTTATACGCAGTATTTT. This sequence encodes CASSFSSYTQYF. The V gene is TRBV28, the J gene TRBJ2-3; D is ambiguous. CDR3 size: 12 residues. V was trimmed by 3 bases and J by 7 bases, leaving 8 bases between them. Germline CDR1 is MDHEN and CDR2 is SYDVKM.

This sequence joins TRBV30 and TRBJ2-5; 8 bases agree with TRBD1. This CDR3 contains 13 residues. Trimming cost V 6 bases and J 3 bases; bases outside gene matches: 6. The germline V gene encodes CDR1 GTSNPN and CDR2 SVGIG (reference sequence). The CDR3 loop is CACPGQVKETQYF. CDR3 nucleotide sequence: TGTGCCTGCCCGGGACAGGTAAAAGAGACCCAGTACTTC.

In DNA form, the CDR3 reads TGTGCCAGCAGTTACCTCGACAGGGAGGTCCACGAGCAGTTCTTC. This encodes CASSYLDREVHEQFF. The chain carries TRBV6-5 and TRBJ2-1; tentative D call: TRBD1 (7 bases). CDR1 is MNHEY and CDR2 is SVGAGI in the germline V gene. The length of the CDR3 is 15 residues. Deletions cut 2 bases from V and 10 bases from J, with 18 bases between.

CDR3 in amino acids: CASSGRGMAERGYTF. In DNA, the CDR3 is TGTGCCAGCAGTGGTCGGGGTATGGCGGAACGTGGCTACACCTTC. The chain uses TRBV2 and TRBJ1-2; D is unclear. CDR3 size: 15 residues. The germline V and J ends were trimmed by 4 bases and 7 bases, with 19 bases remaining between them. Germline V gene data show CDR1 as SNHLY and CDR2 as FYNNEI.

The V call is TRBV19, the J call TRBJ1-2; the D is unclear. The CDR3 runs to 15 residues. Germline loops: CDR1 LNHDA, CDR2 SQIVND (reference sequence). The germline V and J ends were trimmed by 8 bases and 2 bases, with 18 bases remaining between them. CDR3 coding DNA: TGTGCCAGTTGGCTGACGGGAGGACCAAACTATGGCTACACCTTC. It is translated as CASWLTGGPNYGYTF.

The chain links TRBV5-1 to TRBJ2-3; 13 bases fit TRBD2. The CDR3 is 18 amino acids. Germline CDR1 SGHRS, CDR2 YFSETQ. V lost 2 bases to trimming and J lost 2 bases; unmatched junction nucleotides: 8. The CDR3 here is CASSFGGGTSGTTDTQYF. The CDR3, as DNA: TGCGCCAGCAGCTTTGGTGGGGGGACTAGCGGGACCACAGATACGCAGTATTTT.

The chain couples TRBV15 to TRBJ1-2; D not certain. CDR1 is LNHNV, CDR2 YYDKDF, per germline (reference sequence). The ends were cut back, 4 bases at V and 0 bases at J, with 15 bases in the middle. This CDR3 is 16 amino acids long. The CDR3 sequence: CATSTETIAPNYGYTF. The CDR3 region has the DNA TGTGCCACCAGCACCGAGACAATCGCTCCTAACTATGGCTACACCTTC.

CDR3 region: CSDSLRGGGEQFF. CDR3 DNA: TGCAGCGACTCCTTGCGGGGGGGCGGTGAGCAGTTCTTC. This chain joins TRBV29-1 and TRBJ2-1; 9 nucleotides match TRBD2. This CDR3 is built from 13 residues. CDR1 SQVTM and CDR2 ANQGSEA come from the germline V gene. Trimming at V came to 7 bases and at J to 9 bases, leaving 10 bases not matched to a gene.

V and J are TRBV5-1 and TRBJ2-1; TRBD2 is a possible D gene (5 bases). Trimming removed 2 bases from V and 5 bases from J, with 8 bases in between. The CDR3 sequence is 13 residues long. Germline V gene data show CDR1 as SGHRS and CDR2 as YFSETQ. The CDR3 loop reads CASSFYGNNEQFF. The CDR3 region has the DNA TGCGCCAGCAGCTTTTACGGGAACAATGAGCAGTTCTTC.

The chain recombines TRBV14 with TRBJ2-3; 14 bases agree with TRBD2. Unmatched junction bases numbered 3, after V lost 0 bases and J lost 4 bases. The CDR3 contains 17 residues. Germline CDR1 SGHDN, CDR2 FVKESK. The CDR3 protein is CASSQEKTSGGADTQYF. The CDR3 nucleotides are TGTGCCAGCAGCCAAGAGAAGACTAGCGGGGGGGCAGATACGCAGTATTTT. Full variable domain (remainder filled in from reference TRBV14 and TRBJ2-3): EAGVTQFPSHSVIEKGQTVTLRCDPISGHDNLYWYRRVMGKEIKFLLHFVKESKQDESGMPNNRFLAERTGGTYSTLKVQPAELEDSGVYFCASSQEKTSGGADTQYFGPGTRLTVL.

The rearrangement uses TRBV5-8 and TRBJ1-5; TRBD1 matches at 7 bases. The CDR3 has 15 residues. V trimming: 4 bases; J trimming: 2 bases; junction bases outside the gene matches: 6. Germline-derived CDR1 and CDR2 are SGHTS and YDEGEE. The CDR3 sequence: CASSMGQPGNQPQHF. The CDR3 bases are TGTGCCAGCAGCATGGGACAGCCGGGCAATCAGCCCCAGCATTTT.

The rearrangement joins TRBV7-6 to TRBJ2-2; a possible D gene is TRBD2 (5 bases). V shed 0 bases and J shed 1 base, with 6 bases lying between them. The germline V gene has CDR1 SGHVS and CDR2 FNYEAQ. This CDR3 is 15 amino acids long. The DNA for the CDR3 is TGTGCCAGCAGCTTAGCACTAGGGAACACCGGGGAGCTGTTTTTT. As protein: CASSLALGNTGELFF.

The V gene is TRBV28, the J gene TRBJ2-5; D is perhaps TRBD2 (5 bases). Trimming took off 7 bases at V and 3 bases at J, with 15 bases between the two ends. The CDR3 is made up of 14 amino acids. Per the germline V gene, CDR1 is MDHEN and CDR2 is SYDVKM. The CDR3 DNA follows: TGTGCCAGCACCCTCGGGTTCGGGGAAGAGACCCAGTACTTC. This translates into CASTLGFGEETQYF.

The chain joins TRBV27 to TRBJ2-3; D is unresolved. Germline V CDR1 and CDR2: MNHEY, SMNVEV (reference sequence). CDR3 length: 15 residues. Trimming took off 1 base at V and 0 bases at J, with 8 bases between the two ends. The CDR3, as DNA: TGTGCCAGCAGTTTATACGGGTCTAGCACAGATACGCAGTATTTT. Protein: CASSLYGSSTDTQYF.

This clone appeared a few times. The rearrangement links TRBV6-5 to TRBJ1-2, with 9 bases identical to TRBD1. The CDR3 contains 14 residues. Germline CDR1 and CDR2: MNHEY and SVGAGI. With V trimmed by 2 bases and J by 8 bases, 6 bases remained unmatched. The CDR3 is CASSYPGTGFGYTF. The CDR3 DNA reads as TGTGCCAGCAGTTACCCCGGGACAGGGTTCGGCTACACCTTC.

Concerning this clone: An end of the junction does not agree with germline; a read error may underlie this. The chain is built from TRBV5-4 and TRBJ2-1; D unclear. The CDR3 is 11 amino acids. Germline CDR1 and CDR2: SGHNT and YYREEE (reference sequence). The DNA for the CDR3 is TGTGCCAGCAGCTCCTCCAATGAGCAGTTCTTC. This encodes CASSSSNEQFF. The full variable domain, completed using reference TRBV5-4 and TRBJ2-1, is ETGVTQSPTHLIKTRGQQVTLRCSSQSGHNTVSWYQQALGQGPQFIFQYYREEENGRGNFPPRFSGLQFPNYSSELNVNALELDDSALYLCASSSSNEQFFGPGTRLTVL.

CDR3 protein: CASSQGNGPLNGYTF. CDR3 sequence (DNA): TGTGCCAGCAGCCAAGGGAATGGGCCGCTGAATGGCTACACCTTC. The gene calls are TRBV14 and TRBJ1-2; D ambiguous. The germline V and J ends were trimmed by 1 base and 6 bases, with 15 bases remaining between them. This CDR3 contains 15 residues. The germline V gene encodes CDR1 SGHDN and CDR2 FVKESK.

The chain carries TRBV6-5 and TRBJ2-7; 8 nucleotides line up with TRBD1. The CDR3 is 14 residues long. The ends lost 2 bases at V and 4 bases at J; junction bases unmatched: 4. The V gene's germline CDR1 is MNHEY and CDR2 SVGAGI. Here the CDR3 DNA reads TGTGCCAGCAGTTACGAGACAGGGGCTTACGAGCAGTACTTC. Translated: CASSYETGAYEQYF.

The chain employs TRBV30 and TRBJ1-5; TRBD1 is a possible D gene (5 bases). With 1 base removed from V and 5 bases from J, the gap between germline ends came to 9 bases. The germline gives CDR1 GTSNPN, CDR2 SVGIG (reference sequence). This CDR3 contains 13 residues. Here the CDR3 reads CAWSGDSDQPQHF. DNA of the CDR3: TGTGCCTGGAGTGGGGACTCCGATCAGCCCCAGCATTTT.

This chain joins TRBV5-4 and TRBJ2-7; possible D gene TRBD2, 6 bases. Trimming cost V 2 bases and J 5 bases, with 11 bases left between them. In germline, CDR1 is SGHNT, CDR2 YYREEE (reference sequence). The CDR3 length is 13 residues. CDR3: CASSFLGEDEQYF. For the CDR3, the DNA is TGTGCCAGCAGCTTTTTGGGGGAGGACGAGCAGTACTTC.

DNA for the CDR3: TGTGCCAGCAGTAGCGGGGGGGCCACCGGGGAGCTGTTTTTT. The encoded protein is CASSSGGATGELFF. This chain joins TRBV6-4 and TRBJ2-2; TRBD2 matches 10 bases. Trimming at V came to 5 bases and at J to 4 bases, leaving 1 base not matched to a gene. The V gene's germline CDR1 is MRHNA and CDR2 SNTAGT. This CDR3 region has 14 residues.

The V call is TRBV7-2, the J call TRBJ1-3; weak D call: TRBD1 (5 bases). CDR1 is SGHTA and CDR2 is FQGNSA in the germline V gene. V lost 4 bases and J lost 0, with 10 bases in between. The CDR3 has 15 amino acids. Here the CDR3 DNA reads TGTGCCAGCAGCTGGGGCCACCTCTCTGGAAACACCATATATTTT. This gives the protein CASSWGHLSGNTIYF.

The V gene is TRBV6-1, the J gene TRBJ2-3, with 13 positions matching TRBD2. The V gene's germline CDR1 is MNHNS and CDR2 SASEGT. The CDR3 is made up of 15 amino acids. The V segment lost 6 bases and the J segment 4 bases; nucleotides outside the gene matches: 4. The CDR3 region has the DNA TGTGCCAGCAGCGAGACTAGCGGGGGGCCAGATACGCAGTATTTT. It translates to CASSETSGGPDTQYF.

The CDR3 DNA follows: TGTGCCAGCAGCTCCGGACAGGGAGGCACAGATACGCAGTATTTT. Amino acids: CASSSGQGGTDTQYF. This sequence joins TRBV5-6 and TRBJ2-3; 8 bases are a match to TRBD1. V shed 3 bases, J shed 1 base, and the junction held 4 bases outside the gene matches. This CDR3 is built from 15 residues. Looked up from germline, CDR1 is SGHDT and CDR2 is YYEEEE.

This chain connects TRBV10-3 to TRBJ1-1; tentative D call: TRBD1 (5 bases). The CDR3 is made up of 14 amino acids. Germline lookup yields CDR1 ENHRY and CDR2 SYGVKD. Trimming pared 2 bases from V and 4 bases from J, leaving 11 bases between. The CDR3 DNA sequence: TGTGCCATCAGTGAGCTACAGGTCCCCACTGAAGCTTTCTTT. This codes for CAISELQVPTEAFF.

CDR3: CASSPLGTADNEQFF. As DNA, the CDR3 is TGTGCCAGCTCACCGCTCGGGACAGCAGACAATGAGCAGTTCTTC. V and J are TRBV18 and TRBJ2-1; 7 positions match TRBD1. CDR1 KGHSH and CDR2 LQKENI come from the germline V gene. This CDR3 comprises 15 residues. V shed 3 bases, J shed 5 bases, and the junction held 7 bases outside the gene matches.

The CDR3: CASSLGGLTGIRETQYF. CDR3 nucleotide sequence: TGCGCCAGCAGCTTGGGGGGATTAACAGGGATACGGGAGACCCAGTACTTC. The chain joins TRBV5-1 to TRBJ2-5; TRBD1 is a possible D gene (6 bases). V lost 0 bases, J lost 5 bases, and 20 bases lay in between. The CDR3 covers 17 residues. Germline V CDR1 and CDR2: SGHRS, YFSETQ.